Listed below are T cell receptor beta chains from one sample, sequenced in a study of human thymus T cells. The repertoire was sequenced with immunoSEQ multiplex PCR; TCRdb's copy has only in-frame clones and lacks some. The sample comprises tens of thousands of clones, 85% to 95% of which are singletons, and 0.03% to 0.035% rests with the top ten. The specimen was thymus tissue. The receptors were gathered from a girl less than two years old with a congenital heart defect but otherwise immunologically healthy. Each CDR3 is given with its conserved first and last residue. A D gene is named only where the DNA matches it firmly. Clone size is shown for a subset of rows, as once, few, many or a class of expanded clone.

V: TRBV2
size: -
J: TRBJ2-7
D: TRBD1
DNA: TGTGCCAGCAGAGCCGGGACAGGGACTTTTGTCTACGAGCAGTACTTC
CDR3: CASRAGTGTFVYEQYF

V: TRBV10-3
size: -
J: TRBJ2-6
D: TRBD1
DNA: TGTGCCATCAGTGCCTACCTACAGGGGCTCAATGGGTCTGGGGCCAACGTCCTGACTTTC
CDR3: CAISAYLQGLNGSGANVLTF

V: TRBV5-1
size: -
J: TRBJ2-3
D: TRBD2
DNA: TGCGCCAGCAGCTTCAACCCCGGACTAGCGGAGACAAGCACAGATACGCAGTATTTT
CDR3: CASSFNPGLAETSTDTQYF

V: TRBV12-5
size: -
J: TRBJ2-7
D: TRBD2
DNA: TGTGCTAGTGGAACGGGACTAGCGGGCCTAAGCTCCTACGAGCAGTACTTC
CDR3: CASGTGLAGLSSYEQYF

V: TRBV5-6
size: once
J: TRBJ2-5
D: TRBD1
DNA: TGTGCCAGCAGCTCCCGGACAGGGAAGCAAGAGACCCAGTACTTC
CDR3: CASSSRTGKQETQYF

V: TRBV18
size: once
J: TRBJ2-5
D: TRBD1
DNA: TGTGCCAGCTCACTAGGGACAGAAAAAGAAGAGACCCAGTACTTC
CDR3: CASSLGTEKEETQYF

V: TRBV29-1
size: -
J: TRBJ2-7
D: TRBD1
DNA: TGCAGCGCGGGGACAGCGTCGGCCAACGAGCAGTACTTC
CDR3: CSAGTASANEQYF

V: TRBV27
size: -
J: TRBJ2-3
D: -
DNA: TGTGCCAGCAGCCCCGGGGCTAGAGGCACAGATACGCAGTATTTT
CDR3: CASSPGARGTDTQYF

V: TRBV25-1
size: -
J: TRBJ1-2
D: -
DNA: TGTGCCAGCAGTGAATATGGCAGACATGCTAACTATGGCTACACCTTC
CDR3: CASSEYGRHANYGYTF

V: TRBV4-1
size: -
J: TRBJ2-2
D: TRBD1
DNA: TGCGCCAGCAGCCAAGGACAGGGGGGGGCGAGGACCGGGGAGCTGTTTTTT
CDR3: CASSQGQGGARTGELFF